Listed below are T cell receptor beta chains from one sample, sequenced in a study of T cells of healthy individuals. TCRdb recomputed calls from the 5' RACE reads with MiXCR, one row per CDR3 protein. The data hold fewer than 70,000 distinct CDR3 sequences, with about 15% observed a single time. These receptors all stem from a human donor in good health. CDR3s include the opening cysteine and the closing phenylalanine or tryptophan. Each record gives: J gene, V gene, CDR3 protein.

J gene: TRBJ2-1; V gene: TRBV9; CDR3 protein: CASSVAGISEQFF
J gene: TRBJ1-2; V gene: TRBV5-4; CDR3 protein: CASSGADGYTF
J gene: TRBJ1-2; V gene: TRBV4-1; CDR3 protein: CASSQGFPGQGQFYGYTF
J gene: TRBJ2-3; V gene: TRBV9; CDR3 protein: CASSPEGGDTSTDTQYF
J gene: TRBJ2-1; V gene: TRBV7-9; CDR3 protein: CASSSPWRGATFF
J gene: TRBJ2-4; V gene: TRBV7-2; CDR3 protein: CASSLGPQNQNIQYF
J gene: TRBJ1-6; V gene: TRBV20-1; CDR3 protein: CSGKTGDSPLHF
J gene: TRBJ2-2; V gene: TRBV7-9; CDR3 protein: CASSSGTGETGELFF
J gene: TRBJ2-3; V gene: TRBV7-9; CDR3 protein: CASSLSGGNTDTQYF
J gene: TRBJ2-7; V gene: TRBV20-1; CDR3 protein: CSARLSGPTRYEQYF
J gene: TRBJ1-2; V gene: TRBV9; CDR3 protein: CASSVEEEGGRGGYTF
J gene: TRBJ2-1; V gene: TRBV4-3; CDR3 protein: CASSQESRETIGNEQFF